The 14 T cell receptor beta chains in this list originate from one sample, sequenced in a study of blood T cell repertoires in COVID-19. Method: immunoSEQ multiplex PCR; TCRdb's copy keeps in-frame clones and lacks some. The top ten clones hold more than 1.5% of a sample with roughly 100,000 clones, roughly 92% of them seen once. The source material was peripheral blood. Receptors were obtained from a woman aged 50 to 60 with COVID-19, enrolled during active disease.

J is TRBJ1-5 and V is TRBV12-3 or TRBV12-4, with a tentative D call TRBD1 (5 bases). The germline V and J ends were trimmed by 2 bases and 4 bases, with 6 bases remaining between them. The CDR3 length is 13 residues. The CDR3 bases are TGTGCCAGCAGTTTAACAGGTAATCAGCCCCAGCATTTT. Its translation is CASSLTGNQPQHF.

The chain has TRBV2 and TRBJ2-5; weak D call: TRBD1 (6 bases). Looked up from germline, CDR1 is SNHLY and CDR2 is FYNNEI. Trimming left V 7 bases short and J 3 bases short, with 12 bases between. This CDR3 spans 13 amino acids. This chain's CDR3 is CASTRGFKETQYF. The CDR3, as DNA: TGTGCCAGCACGAGGGGGTTTAAAGAGACCCAGTACTTC.

The chain has TRBV7-2 and TRBJ1-5, with 11 bases lining up with TRBD1. Germline assignment: CDR1 SGHTA and CDR2 FQGNSA. Trimming took 5 bases from V and 7 from J; bases not matched to a gene: 10. The CDR3 runs 16 residues. CDR3 in DNA: TGTGCCAGCAGCCCGACTTTTGGACAGGGGGCACAGCCCCAGCATTTT. Its protein is CASSPTFGQGAQPQHF.

The chain couples TRBV13 to TRBJ2-3; D may be TRBD2 (5 bases). In germline, CDR1 is PRHDT, CDR2 FYEKMQ (reference sequence). The length of the CDR3 is 15 residues. V dropped 4 bases and J dropped 6 bases, with 17 bases sitting between them. The chain's CDR3 is CASSSTSGMVDTQYF. For the CDR3, the DNA is TGTGCCAGCAGCTCTACTAGTGGGATGGTGGATACGCAGTATTTT.

The V call is TRBV4-2, the J call TRBJ2-5; 10 bases map to TRBD2. There are 15 residues in the CDR3. Per germline, CDR1 LGHNA and CDR2 YNFKEQ. The ends lost 1 base at V and 2 bases at J; junction bases unmatched: 1. The CDR3 sequence is CASSQASGGQETQYF. The CDR3 DNA sequence: TGTGCCAGCAGCCAAGCTAGCGGGGGACAAGAGACCCAGTACTTC.

CDR3 residues: CASSPQTVSGANVLTF. The CDR3 DNA sequence: TGTGCCAGCAGCCCCCAGACTGTCTCTGGGGCCAACGTCCTGACTTTC. This chain joins TRBV5-5 and TRBJ2-6; D remains unclear. Trimming cost V 4 bases and J 0 bases, with 11 bases left between them. Germline CDR1 and CDR2: SGHKS and YYEKEE (reference sequence). The CDR3 runs 16 residues.

The V gene is TRBV7-9, the J gene TRBJ1-1; 10 positions agree with TRBD1. J gave up 8 bases and V 6 bases, and 6 bases lay outside the gene matches. The CDR3 length is 13 residues. Germline CDR1 reads SEHNR; CDR2 reads FQNEAQ (reference sequence). The DNA for the CDR3 is TGTGCCAGCAGGGGACAGGGGTTTCTGGAAGCTTTCTTT. Protein product: CASRGQGFLEAFF.

The J gene is TRBJ1-2, the V gene TRBV19; D uncertain. The CDR3 sequence is 12 residues long. Germline CDR1 is LNHDA and CDR2 is SQIVND (reference sequence). Deletions cut 0 bases from V and 8 bases from J, with 7 bases between. This CDR3 is CASSIDLKGYTF. In DNA form, the CDR3 reads TGTGCCAGTAGTATAGATCTAAAGGGCTACACCTTC.

V usage is TRBV5-1 and J usage is TRBJ2-2, with 13 bases that match TRBD2. The CDR3 runs 15 residues. V trimming: 3 bases; J trimming: 5 bases; junction bases outside the gene matches: 1. The germline V gene encodes CDR1 SGHRS and CDR2 YFSETQ. The CDR3 DNA reads TGCGCCAGCAGCTGGACTAGCGGGGGAACCGGGGAGCTGTTTTTT. Protein product: CASSWTSGGTGELFF. Combining the CDR3 with reference TRBV5-1 and TRBJ2-2 gives the whole variable domain KAGVTQTPRYLIKTRGQQVTLSCSPISGHRSVSWYQQTPGQGLQFLFEYFSETQRNKGNFPGRFSGRQFSNSRSEMNVSTLELGDSALYLCASSWTSGGTGELFFGEGSRLTVL.

J is TRBJ2-7 and V is TRBV27; 7 bases are shared with TRBD1. Germline V gene data show CDR1 as MNHEY and CDR2 as SMNVEV (reference sequence). V trimming: 6 bases; J trimming: 1 base; junction bases outside the gene matches: 9. The CDR3 runs 15 residues. Here the CDR3 reads CASSYNRGPSYEQYF. CDR3 bases: TGTGCCAGCAGCTATAACAGGGGTCCGTCCTACGAGCAGTACTTC.

This chain links TRBV11-1 with TRBJ1-2; 9 nucleotides line up with TRBD1. V shed 5 bases, J shed 4 bases, and the junction held 5 bases outside the gene matches. The CDR3 contains 14 residues. Germline-derived CDR1 and CDR2 are SGHAT and FQDESV (reference sequence). CDR3: CASSVGTGSYGYTF. CDR3 DNA sequence: TGTGCCAGCAGCGTCGGGACAGGGTCCTATGGCTACACCTTC.

This chain links TRBV4-1 with TRBJ2-7; D gene ambiguous. The CDR3 runs 14 residues. The V gene's germline CDR1 is MGHRA and CDR2 YSYEKL. Trimming left V 0 bases short and J 0 bases short, with 6 bases between. The CDR3 reads CASSQDAYSYEQYV. The CDR3 nucleotides are TGCGCCAGCAGCCAAGACGCCTACTCCTACGAGCAGTACGTC.

In nucleotides, the CDR3 is TGTGCCAGCAGCTTGCGGACAGGGCTCACTGAAGCTTTCTTT. Its translation is CASSLRTGLTEAFF. V usage is TRBV9 and J usage is TRBJ1-1, with 8 positions matching TRBD1. V was clipped by 4 bases and J by 4 bases; unmatched bases: 6. The CDR3 spans 14 residues. Germline assignment: CDR1 SGDLS and CDR2 YYNGEE.

The rearrangement links TRBV19 to TRBJ1-5; D possibly corresponds to TRBD1 (6 bases). V was clipped by 1 base and J by 4 bases, with 11 bases between them. The CDR3 loop spans 15 amino acids. Germline-derived CDR1 and CDR2 are LNHDA and SQIVND (reference sequence). The CDR3 loop is CASSIGQVGNQPQHF. In DNA, the CDR3 is TGTGCCAGTAGTATAGGACAGGTTGGAAATCAGCCCCAGCATTTT. Looking up the rest from reference TRBV19 and TRBJ1-5 gives the full variable domain: DGGITQSPKYLFRKEGQNVTLSCEQNLNHDAMYWYRQDPGQGLRLIYYSQIVNDFQKGDIAEGYSVSREKKESFPLTVTSAQKNPTAFYLCASSIGQVGNQPQHFGDGTRLSIL.